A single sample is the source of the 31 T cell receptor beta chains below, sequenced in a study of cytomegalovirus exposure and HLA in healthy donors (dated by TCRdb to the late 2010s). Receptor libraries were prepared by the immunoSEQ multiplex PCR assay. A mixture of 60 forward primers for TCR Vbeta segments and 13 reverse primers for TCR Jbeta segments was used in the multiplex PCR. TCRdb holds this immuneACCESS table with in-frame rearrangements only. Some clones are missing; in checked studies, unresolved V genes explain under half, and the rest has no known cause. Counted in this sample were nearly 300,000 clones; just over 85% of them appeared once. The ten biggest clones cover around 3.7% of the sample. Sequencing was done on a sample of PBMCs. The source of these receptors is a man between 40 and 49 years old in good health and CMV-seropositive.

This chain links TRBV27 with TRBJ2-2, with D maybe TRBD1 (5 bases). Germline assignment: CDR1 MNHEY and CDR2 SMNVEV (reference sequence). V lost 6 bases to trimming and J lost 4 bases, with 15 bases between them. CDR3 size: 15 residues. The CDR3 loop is CASRQAAQGTGELFF. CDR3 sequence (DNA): TGTGCCAGCAGACAGGCTGCCCAGGGCACCGGGGAGCTGTTTTTT.

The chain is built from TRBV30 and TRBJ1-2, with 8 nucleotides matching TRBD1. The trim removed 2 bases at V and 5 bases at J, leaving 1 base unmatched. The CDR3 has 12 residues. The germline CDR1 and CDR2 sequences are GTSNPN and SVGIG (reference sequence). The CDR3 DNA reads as TGTGCCTGGAGTAGGACAGGGTATGGCTACACCTTC. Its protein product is CAWSRTGYGYTF.

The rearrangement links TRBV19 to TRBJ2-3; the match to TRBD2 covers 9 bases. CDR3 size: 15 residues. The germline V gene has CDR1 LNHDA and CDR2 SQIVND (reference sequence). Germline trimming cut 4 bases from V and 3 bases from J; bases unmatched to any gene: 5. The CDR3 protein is CASSNSGRTTDTQYF. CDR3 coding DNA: TGTGCCAGTAGTAATAGCGGGAGAACGACAGATACGCAGTATTTT. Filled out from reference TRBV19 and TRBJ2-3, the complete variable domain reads DGGITQSPKYLFRKEGQNVTLSCEQNLNHDAMYWYRQDPGQGLRLIYYSQIVNDFQKGDIAEGYSVSREKKESFPLTVTSAQKNPTAFYLCASSNSGRTTDTQYFGPGTRLTVL.

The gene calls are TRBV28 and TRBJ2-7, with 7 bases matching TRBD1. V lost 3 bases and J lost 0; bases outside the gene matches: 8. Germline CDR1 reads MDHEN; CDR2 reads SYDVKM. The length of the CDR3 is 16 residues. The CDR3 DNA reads TGTGCCAGCAGTTTCCCCCGGACAGGAAGCTCCTACGAGCAGTACTTC. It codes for CASSFPRTGSSYEQYF.

CDR3 sequence (DNA): TGTGCCAGCAGCCTGGGACAGGGGGGAACCGGGGAGCTGTTTTTT. It translates to CASSLGQGGTGELFF. The V and J genes are TRBV7-2 and TRBJ2-2; 11 nucleotides agree with TRBD1. With 5 bases clipped from V and 5 bases from J, the junction kept 4 bases outside the gene matches. This CDR3 is built from 15 residues. Germline CDR1 and CDR2: SGHTA and FQGNSA. The whole variable domain, remainder taken from reference TRBV7-2 and TRBJ2-2, is GAGVSQSPSNKVTEKGKDVELRCDPISGHTALYWYRQSLGQGLEFLIYFQGNSAPDKSGLPSDRFSAERTGGSVSTLTIQRTQQEDSAVYLCASSLGQGGTGELFFGEGSRLTVL.

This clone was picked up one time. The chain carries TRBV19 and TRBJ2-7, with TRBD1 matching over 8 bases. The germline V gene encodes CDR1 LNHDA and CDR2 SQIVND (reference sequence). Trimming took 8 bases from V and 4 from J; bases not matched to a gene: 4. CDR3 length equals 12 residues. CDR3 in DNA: TGTGCCAGTGGTACAGGGGGTTACGAGCAGTACTTC. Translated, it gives CASGTGGYEQYF. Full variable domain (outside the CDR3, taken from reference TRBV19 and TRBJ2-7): DGGITQSPKYLFRKEGQNVTLSCEQNLNHDAMYWYRQDPGQGLRLIYYSQIVNDFQKGDIAEGYSVSREKKESFPLTVTSAQKNPTAFYLCASGTGGYEQYFGPGTRLTVT.

The DNA for the CDR3 is TGTGCCAGCAGTTTTAGGGGCCGAATTTCTGAAGCTTTCTTT. Translation: CASSFRGRISEAFF. J is TRBJ1-1 and V is TRBV28; perhaps TRBD1 as D (5 bases). Looked up from germline, CDR1 is MDHEN and CDR2 is SYDVKM. The CDR3 has 14 amino acids. V gave up 3 bases and J gave up 6 bases, with 14 bases separating them. Full variable domain (outside the CDR3, taken from reference TRBV28 and TRBJ1-1): DVKVTQSSRYLVKRTGEKVFLECVQDMDHENMFWYRQDPGLGLRLIYFSYDVKMKEKGDIPEGYSVSREKKERFSLILESASTNQTSMYLCASSFRGRISEAFFGQGTRLTVV.

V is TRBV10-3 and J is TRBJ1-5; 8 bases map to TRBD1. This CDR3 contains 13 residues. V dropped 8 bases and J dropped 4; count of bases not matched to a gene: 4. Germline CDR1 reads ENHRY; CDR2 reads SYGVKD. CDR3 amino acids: CAIRTGKNQPQHF. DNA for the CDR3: TGTGCCATCCGGACAGGGAAAAATCAGCCCCAGCATTTT.

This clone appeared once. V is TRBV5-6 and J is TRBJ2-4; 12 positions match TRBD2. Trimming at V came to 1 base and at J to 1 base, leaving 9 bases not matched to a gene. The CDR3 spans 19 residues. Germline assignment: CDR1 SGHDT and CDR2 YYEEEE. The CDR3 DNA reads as TGTGCCAGCAGCTTGAGGCCTAGCGGGAGGGCAGGGGCCAAAAACATTCAGTACTTC. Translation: CASSLRPSGRAGAKNIQYF.

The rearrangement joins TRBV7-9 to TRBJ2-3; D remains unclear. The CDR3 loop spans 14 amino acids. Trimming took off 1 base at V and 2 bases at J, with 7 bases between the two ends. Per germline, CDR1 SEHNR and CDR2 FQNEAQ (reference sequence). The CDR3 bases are TGTGCCAGCAGCTTAGTTTTAGACACAGATACGCAGTATTTT. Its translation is CASSLVLDTDTQYF. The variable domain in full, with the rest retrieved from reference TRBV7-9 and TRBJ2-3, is DTGVSQNPRHKITKRGQNVTFRCDPISEHNRLYWYRQTLGQGPEFLTYFQNEAQLEKSRLLSDRFSAERPKGSFSTLEIQRTEQGDSAMYLCASSLVLDTDTQYFGPGTRLTVL.

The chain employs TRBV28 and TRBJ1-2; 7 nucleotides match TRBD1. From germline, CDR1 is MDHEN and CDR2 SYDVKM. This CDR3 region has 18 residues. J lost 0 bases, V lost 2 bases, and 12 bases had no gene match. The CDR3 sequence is CASSLPPSGQETNYGYTF. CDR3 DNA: TGTGCCAGCAGTTTACCCCCCTCTGGACAGGAAACTAACTATGGCTACACCTTC.

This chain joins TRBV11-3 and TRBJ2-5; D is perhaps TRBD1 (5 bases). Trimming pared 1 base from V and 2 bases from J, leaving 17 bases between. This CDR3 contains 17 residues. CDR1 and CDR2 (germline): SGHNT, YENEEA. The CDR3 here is CASSLGGGRERQETQYF. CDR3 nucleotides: TGTGCCAGCAGCTTAGGGGGCGGCCGAGAGAGACAAGAGACCCAGTACTTC.

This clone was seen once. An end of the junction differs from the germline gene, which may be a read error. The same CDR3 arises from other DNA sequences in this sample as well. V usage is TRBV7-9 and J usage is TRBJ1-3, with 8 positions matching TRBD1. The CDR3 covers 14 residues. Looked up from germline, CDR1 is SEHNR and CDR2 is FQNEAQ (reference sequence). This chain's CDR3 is CASSSTGAGNTIYF. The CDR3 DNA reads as TGCGCCAGCAGCTCGACAGGGGCTGGAAACACCATATATTTT.

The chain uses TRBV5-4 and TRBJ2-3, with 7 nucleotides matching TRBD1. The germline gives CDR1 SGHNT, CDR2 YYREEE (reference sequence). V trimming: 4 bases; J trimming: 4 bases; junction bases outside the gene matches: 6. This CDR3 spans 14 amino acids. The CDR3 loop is CASSSGTAPDTQYF. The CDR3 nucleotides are TGTGCCAGCAGCAGTGGGACAGCTCCAGATACGCAGTATTTT.

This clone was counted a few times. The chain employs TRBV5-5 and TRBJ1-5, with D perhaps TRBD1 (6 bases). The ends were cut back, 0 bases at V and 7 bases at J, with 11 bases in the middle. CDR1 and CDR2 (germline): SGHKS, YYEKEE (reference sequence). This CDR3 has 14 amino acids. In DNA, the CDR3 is TGTGCCAGCAGCTTGGCAGGGGAGCGACAGCCCCAGCATTTT. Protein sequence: CASSLAGERQPQHF.

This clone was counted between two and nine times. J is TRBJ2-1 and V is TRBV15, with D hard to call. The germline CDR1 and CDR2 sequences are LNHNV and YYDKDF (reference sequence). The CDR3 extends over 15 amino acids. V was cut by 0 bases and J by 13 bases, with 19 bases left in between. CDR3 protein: CATSRDRSGSSTQFF. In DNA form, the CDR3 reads TGTGCCACCAGCAGAGATAGGTCGGGTAGCAGCACTCAGTTCTTC.

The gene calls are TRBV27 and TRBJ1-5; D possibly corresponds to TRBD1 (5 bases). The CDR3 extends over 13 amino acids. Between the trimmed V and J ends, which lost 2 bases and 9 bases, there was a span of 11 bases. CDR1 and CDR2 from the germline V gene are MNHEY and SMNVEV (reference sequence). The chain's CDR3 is CASSLRGRVPQHF. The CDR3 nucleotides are TGTGCCAGCAGTTTAAGGGGCAGAGTGCCCCAGCATTTT.

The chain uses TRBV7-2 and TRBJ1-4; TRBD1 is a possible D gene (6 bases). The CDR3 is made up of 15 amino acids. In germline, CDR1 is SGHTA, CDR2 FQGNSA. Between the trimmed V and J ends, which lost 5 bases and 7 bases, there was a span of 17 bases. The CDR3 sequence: CASSPVGGGGEKLFF. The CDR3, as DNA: TGTGCCAGCAGCCCAGTCGGGGGAGGGGGTGAAAAACTGTTTTTT.

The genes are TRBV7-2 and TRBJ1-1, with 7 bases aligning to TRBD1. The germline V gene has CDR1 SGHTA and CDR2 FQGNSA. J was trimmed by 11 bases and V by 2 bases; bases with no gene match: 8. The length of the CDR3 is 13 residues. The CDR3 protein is CASSLFEGAGAFF. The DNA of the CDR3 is TGTGCCAGCAGCTTATTCGAGGGGGCTGGTGCTTTCTTT.

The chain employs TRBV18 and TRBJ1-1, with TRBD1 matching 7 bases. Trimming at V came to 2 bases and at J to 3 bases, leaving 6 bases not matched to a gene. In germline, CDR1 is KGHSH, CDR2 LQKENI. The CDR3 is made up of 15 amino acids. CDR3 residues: CASSPRQGRDTEAFF. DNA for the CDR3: TGTGCCAGCTCACCAAGACAGGGTAGGGACACTGAAGCTTTCTTT.

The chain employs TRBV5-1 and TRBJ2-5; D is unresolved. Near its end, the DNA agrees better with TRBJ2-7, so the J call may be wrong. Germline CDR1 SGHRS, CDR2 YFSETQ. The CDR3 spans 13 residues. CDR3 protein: CASSLRPNYEQYF. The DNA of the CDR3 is TGCGCCAGCAGCTTGAGGCCGAACTACGAGCAGTACTTC.

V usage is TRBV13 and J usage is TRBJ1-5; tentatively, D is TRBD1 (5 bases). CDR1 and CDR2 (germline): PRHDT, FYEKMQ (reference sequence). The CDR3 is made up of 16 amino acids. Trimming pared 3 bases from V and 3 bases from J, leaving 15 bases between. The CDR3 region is CASSFRGKGNNQPQHF. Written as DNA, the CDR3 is TGTGCCAGCAGCTTCCGGGGGAAGGGGAACAATCAGCCCCAGCATTTT. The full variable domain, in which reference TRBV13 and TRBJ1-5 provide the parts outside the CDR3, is AAGVIQSPRHLIKEKRETATLKCYPIPRHDTVYWYQQGPGQDPQFLISFYEKMQSDKGSIPDRFSAQQFSDYHSELNMSSLELGDSALYFCASSFRGKGNNQPQHFGDGTRLSIL.

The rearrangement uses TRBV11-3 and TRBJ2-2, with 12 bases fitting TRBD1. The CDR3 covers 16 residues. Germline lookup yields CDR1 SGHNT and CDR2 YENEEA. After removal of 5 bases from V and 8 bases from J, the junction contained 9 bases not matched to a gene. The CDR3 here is CASSTGQGALGGELFF. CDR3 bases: TGTGCCAGCAGCACGGGACAGGGGGCCCTCGGGGGGGAGCTGTTTTTT.

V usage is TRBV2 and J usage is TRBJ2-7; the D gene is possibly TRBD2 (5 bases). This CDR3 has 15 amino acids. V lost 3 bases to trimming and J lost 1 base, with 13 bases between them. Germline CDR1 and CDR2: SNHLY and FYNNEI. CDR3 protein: CASSEEVRGSYEQYF. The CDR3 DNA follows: TGTGCCAGCAGTGAGGAAGTCCGCGGGTCCTACGAGCAGTACTTC.

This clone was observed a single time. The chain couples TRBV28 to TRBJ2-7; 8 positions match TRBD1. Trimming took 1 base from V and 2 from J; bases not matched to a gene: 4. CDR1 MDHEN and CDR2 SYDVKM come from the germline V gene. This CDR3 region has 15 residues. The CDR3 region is CASSLSGTGAYEQYF. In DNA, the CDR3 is TGTGCCAGCAGTTTATCCGGGACAGGCGCCTACGAGCAGTACTTC.

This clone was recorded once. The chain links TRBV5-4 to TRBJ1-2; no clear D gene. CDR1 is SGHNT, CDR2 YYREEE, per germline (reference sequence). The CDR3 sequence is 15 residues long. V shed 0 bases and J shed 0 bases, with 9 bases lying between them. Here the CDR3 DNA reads TGTGCCAGCAGCTTGGGAGGATTAGCTAACTATGGCTACACCTTC. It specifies CASSLGGLANYGYTF.

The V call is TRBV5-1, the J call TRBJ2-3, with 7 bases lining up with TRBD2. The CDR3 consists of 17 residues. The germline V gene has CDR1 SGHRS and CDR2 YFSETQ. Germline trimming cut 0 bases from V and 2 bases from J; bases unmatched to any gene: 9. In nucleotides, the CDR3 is TGCGCCAGCAGCTTGGGCCACCGGGACTACAACACAGATACGCAGTATTTT. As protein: CASSLGHRDYNTDTQYF.

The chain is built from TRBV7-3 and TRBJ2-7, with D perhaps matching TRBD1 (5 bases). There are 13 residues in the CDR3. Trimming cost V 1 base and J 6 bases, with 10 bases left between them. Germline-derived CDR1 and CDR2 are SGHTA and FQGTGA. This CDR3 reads CASSLSKGFEQYF. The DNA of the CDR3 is TGTGCCAGCAGCTTAAGCAAGGGGTTCGAGCAGTACTTC.

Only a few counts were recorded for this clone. The CDR3 sequence is CASSLSGSETDTQYF. Written as DNA, the CDR3 is TGTGCCAGCAGCCTTAGCGGGAGTGAGACAGATACGCAGTATTTT. The V and J genes are TRBV7-2 and TRBJ2-3; TRBD2 matches at 9 bases. The CDR3 length is 15 residues. V was clipped by 5 bases and J by 3 bases; unmatched bases: 6. CDR1 and CDR2 (germline): SGHTA, FQGNSA. Based on the CDR3 plus reference TRBV7-2 and TRBJ2-3, the full variable domain is GAGVSQSPSNKVTEKGKDVELRCDPISGHTALYWYRQSLGQGLEFLIYFQGNSAPDKSGLPSDRFSAERTGGSVSTLTIQRTQQEDSAVYLCASSLSGSETDTQYFGPGTRLTVL.

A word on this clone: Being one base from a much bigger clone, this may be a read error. CDR3 bases: TGTGCCAGCAGCTTAGCCGGCTATGGCTACACCTTC. Its protein is CASSLAGYGYTF. The chain employs TRBV11-2 and TRBJ1-2, with D unclear. The V end was cut by 1 base, the J end by 4 bases, with 4 bases between. The CDR3 loop spans 12 amino acids. Germline loops: CDR1 SGHAT, CDR2 FQNNGV.

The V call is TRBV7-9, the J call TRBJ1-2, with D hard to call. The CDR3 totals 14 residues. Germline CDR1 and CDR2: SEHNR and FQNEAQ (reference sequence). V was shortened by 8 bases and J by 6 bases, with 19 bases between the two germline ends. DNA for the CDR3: TGTGCCAGCCACTCTTATCGGGGAAGGAATGGCTACACCTTC. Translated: CASHSYRGRNGYTF.